This passage covers 5 T cell receptor beta chains from one sample sequenced in a study of blood T cell repertoires in COVID-19. Sequencing was performed with immunoSEQ multiplex PCR; in TCRdb, only in-frame clones are kept and a portion is missing. The top ten clones hold roughly 6.7% of a sample with about 300,000 clones, about 89% of them seen once. Material for sequencing was peripheral blood. The receptors here all came from a man aged 18 to 30 who had recovered from COVID-19.

This rearrangement joins TRBV7-2 to TRBJ1-1, with D perhaps TRBD1 (5 bases). From germline, CDR1 is SGHTA and CDR2 FQGNSA. V dropped 6 bases and J dropped 1 base, with 12 bases sitting between them. The CDR3 is 14 residues long. This chain's CDR3 is CASRGLRGNTEAFF. CDR3 nucleotides: TGTGCCAGCAGAGGACTAAGGGGGAACACTGAAGCTTTCTTT. The complete variable domain, with remaining parts taken from reference TRBV7-2 and TRBJ1-1, reads GAGVSQSPSNKVTEKGKDVELRCDPISGHTALYWYRQSLGQGLEFLIYFQGNSAPDKSGLPSDRFSAERTGGSVSTLTIQRTQQEDSAVYLCASRGLRGNTEAFFGQGTRLTVV.

This rearrangement joins TRBV12-3 or TRBV12-4 to TRBJ2-2; the D is unclear. The CDR3 has 12 residues. The V gene lost 4 bases and the J gene lost 6 bases, with 6 bases spanning the gap. In DNA, the CDR3 is TGTGCCAGCAGTTACCCGGCCGGGGAGCTGTTTTTT. Protein sequence: CASSYPAGELFF.

The DNA for the CDR3 is TGTGCCAGCAGCCAAGATGCCGGCTACGAGCAGTACTTC. This translates into CASSQDAGYEQYF. The V and J genes are TRBV4-2 and TRBJ2-7; D not certain. CDR1 is LGHNA and CDR2 is YNFKEQ in the germline V gene. There are 13 residues in the CDR3. V gave up 0 bases and J gave up 3 bases, with 6 bases separating them.

This clone has a single count. J is TRBJ2-7 and V is TRBV24-1; 8 positions agree with TRBD1. V trimming: 9 bases; J trimming: 3 bases; junction bases outside the gene matches: 9. In germline, CDR1 is KGHDR, CDR2 SFDVKD. CDR3 length equals 14 residues. For the CDR3, the DNA is TGTGCCACCTCCAAACAGGGGGGCGTCTACGAGCAGTACTTC. Translating gives CATSKQGGVYEQYF.

The chain links TRBV6-2 or TRBV6-3 to TRBJ2-1, with D unresolved. Trimming pared 4 bases from V and 4 bases from J, leaving 5 bases between. The germline CDR1 and CDR2 sequences are MNHEY and SVGEGT. The CDR3 covers 12 residues. The CDR3 bases are TGTGCCAGCAGTTCAGGATACAATGAGCAGTTCTTC. Its translation is CASSSGYNEQFF.